A selection of T cell receptor beta chains follows, all from one sample in a study of cytomegalovirus exposure and HLA in healthy donors. Assay: immunoSEQ multiplex PCR; the TCRdb copy retains only in-frame clones and omits some. The data hold over 100,000 clones, with 60% to 80% observed a single time. Specimen: PBMCs. Receptor source: a man aged 50 to 59 in good health and CMV-seropositive. CDR3s include the opening cysteine and the closing phenylalanine or tryptophan. The D gene is left open where the match is weak. Only part of the rows carry a size: once, few, many, or a class if the clone is expanded.

clone_size	v_call	d_call	j_call	cdr3_nt	cdr3_aa
.	TRBV18	TRBD1	TRBJ1-5	TGTGCCAGCTCCTACAGGGGGCAGGATCAGCCCCAGCATTTT	CASSYRGQDQPQHF
.	TRBV6-6	TRBD1	TRBJ2-3	TGTGCCAGCAGTCCACGGGACAGGGAGTCAGATACGCAGTATTTT	CASSPRDRESDTQYF
few	TRBV2	.	TRBJ2-7	TGTGCCAGCCAGGGGCAGCTGATATACGAGCAGTACTTC	CASQGQLIYEQYF
once	TRBV5-1	.	TRBJ1-6	TGCGCCAGCAGCTTTCACCCAGATTCACCCCTCCACTTT	CASSFHPDSPLHF
.	TRBV7-8	.	TRBJ2-7	TGTGCCAGTCATACCGGGACATCTGACTCCTACGAGCAGTACTTC	CASHTGTSDSYEQYF
.	TRBV2	.	TRBJ1-6	TGTGCCATGGGCCAGGGCGGATCACCCCTCCACTTT	CAMGQGGSPLHF
.	TRBV7-9	.	TRBJ1-1	TGTTCCAGCAGCTTCCGAGAACCCAATGGAGCTTTCTTT	CSSSFREPNGAFF
.	TRBV11-2	.	TRBJ2-3	TGTGCCAGCAAGCCACTAGCCCACACAGATACGCAGTATTTT	CASKPLAHTDTQYF
few	TRBV4-3	.	TRBJ1-5	TGCGCCAGCAGCCACCGGTTCGGTAGCAATCAGCCCCAGCATTTT	CASSHRFGSNQPQHF
.	TRBV19	.	TRBJ1-5	TGTGCCAGTAGTCGCCCCTCCGGGTCCCAGCATTTT	CASSRPSGSQHF
.	TRBV29-1	.	TRBJ1-1	TGCAGCGTTGAGAGGAACACTGAAGCTTTCTTT	CSVERNTEAFF
.	TRBV2	.	TRBJ1-2	TGTGCCAGCAGTGAATATTATGGCTACACCTTC	CASSEYYGYTF
.	TRBV6-6	.	TRBJ1-1	TGTGCCAGCAGTTACGGGGCGCAGAACACTGAAGCTTTCTTT	CASSYGAQNTEAFF
once	TRBV18	.	TRBJ1-5	TGTGCCAGCTCACCGGGGGGGGGTCAGCCCCAGCATTTT	CASSPGGGQPQHF
.	TRBV5-6	.	TRBJ1-5	TGTGCCAGCAGTTCGGGGGTCAATCAGCCCCAGCATTTT	CASSSGVNQPQHF
.	TRBV5-1	TRBD1	TRBJ1-4	TGCGCCAGCAGCATCACAGGGGGCCAAGCTAATGAAAAACTGTTTTTT	CASSITGGQANEKLFF
once	TRBV4-1	.	TRBJ2-2	TGCGCCAGCAGCCGGGGGACTTTGAACACCGGGGAGCTGTTTTTT	CASSRGTLNTGELFF
.	TRBV5-1	TRBD2	TRBJ2-5	TGCGCCAGCAGCCTCGGACTAGCGGGGAGTGAGACCCAGTACTTC	CASSLGLAGSETQYF
.	TRBV4-1	.	TRBJ2-7	TGCGCCAGCAGCCAAGAGATGGCCCCCGCGGGCTACGAGCAGTACTTC	CASSQEMAPAGYEQYF
.	TRBV7-9	.	TRBJ1-1	TGTGCCAGCGGGAGTGTTGGCACTGAAGCTTTCTTT	CASGSVGTEAFF
.	TRBV2	.	TRBJ2-7	TGTGCCAGCAGGCCCGATAGCGGAAGCTCCTACGAGCAGTACTTC	CASRPDSGSSYEQYF
.	TRBV18	.	TRBJ2-7	TGTGCCAGCTCACCTACCCAGGGTGGAGAGCAGTACTTC	CASSPTQGGEQYF
few	TRBV6-6	.	TRBJ1-2	TGTGCCAGCAGTTACGACATCACCAACTATGGCTACACCTTC	CASSYDITNYGYTF
.	TRBV5-1	.	TRBJ2-3	TGCGCCAGCAGGGACAACACAGATACGCAGTATTTT	CASRDNTDTQYF
.	TRBV29-1	.	TRBJ1-2	TGCAGCGCAACTCGGGGGGTCGCCAACTATGGCTACACCTTC	CSATRGVANYGYTF
.	TRBV5-1	TRBD1	TRBJ2-2	TGCGCCAGCTTCCGAGGGACAGAGAACACCGGGGAGCTGTTTTTT	CASFRGTENTGELFF
few	TRBV11-3	.	TRBJ2-1	TGTGCCAGCAGCTTAGATCTGAGGCGGGGCGGGCAGTTCTTC	CASSLDLRRGGQFF
.	TRBV14	.	TRBJ1-5	TGTGCCAGCAGCCAAGACAGAGGGACTCCCCAGCATTTT	CASSQDRGTPQHF
.	TRBV19	TRBD1	TRBJ1-1	TGTGCCAGTAGTAGGGTGGACAGGGGAATCGCTGAAGCTTTCTTT	CASSRVDRGIAEAFF
.	TRBV10-1	.	TRBJ2-2	TGCGCCAGCAGGAAACAGGGCACCGGGGAGCTGTTTTTT	CASRKQGTGELFF
.	TRBV2	.	TRBJ1-2	TGTGCCAGCACCGCCCGGGGGGTTAACTATGGCTACACCTTC	CASTARGVNYGYTF
.	TRBV7-3	TRBD1	TRBJ2-1	TGTGCCAGCAGCCAGAAAAGGACAGGGGTCGATGAGCAGTTCTTC	CASSQKRTGVDEQFF
few	TRBV18	.	TRBJ1-5	TGTGCCAGCTCACCCTCGGGGGGCGCGTCGAGCAATCAGCCCCAGCATTTT	CASSPSGGASSNQPQHF
.	TRBV28	.	TRBJ1-4	TGTGCCAGCACCGGGGGGGGTTATGAAAAACTGTTTTTT	CASTGGGYEKLFF
.	TRBV27	TRBD1	TRBJ2-2	TGTGCCAGTTGGACCAGGGGGACCGGGGAGCTGTTTTTT	CASWTRGTGELFF
.	TRBV5-1	TRBD2	TRBJ2-3	TGCGCCAGCAGCATGAGGACTAGCGGACGGGATACGCAGTATTTT	CASSMRTSGRDTQYF
.	TRBV6-1	.	TRBJ1-2	TGTGCCACCGAGAAAGGGGCAGCTTATTATGGCTACACCTTC	CATEKGAAYYGYTF
once	TRBV5-4	.	TRBJ1-4	TGTGCCAGCAGCTTAAGTTTCACAGACGGTGGTGAGGAAAAACTGTTTTTT	CASSLSFTDGGEEKLFF
.	TRBV10-2	TRBD2	TRBJ2-5	TGCGCCAGCAGATTCGCGGGGGGGCAGAGTACGCAGACCCAGTACTTC	CASRFAGGQSTQTQYF
.	TRBV4-2	.	TRBJ1-2	TGTGCCAGCAGCCAAGACCGTACGGGCTATGGCTACACCTTC	CASSQDRTGYGYTF
.	TRBV11-3	TRBD1	TRBJ2-7	TGTGCCAGCAGCTTAGAGACAGGGAGCGAGCAGTACTTC	CASSLETGSEQYF
few	TRBV15	TRBD2	TRBJ2-7	TGTGCCACCAGCAGGGGGGGGACGGAACGATACGAGCAGTACTTC	CATSRGGTERYEQYF
.	TRBV5-5	TRBD1	TRBJ2-3	TGTGCCAGCAGCCCGGATCTGGGACAGGGGAGAAATACGCAGTATTTT	CASSPDLGQGRNTQYF